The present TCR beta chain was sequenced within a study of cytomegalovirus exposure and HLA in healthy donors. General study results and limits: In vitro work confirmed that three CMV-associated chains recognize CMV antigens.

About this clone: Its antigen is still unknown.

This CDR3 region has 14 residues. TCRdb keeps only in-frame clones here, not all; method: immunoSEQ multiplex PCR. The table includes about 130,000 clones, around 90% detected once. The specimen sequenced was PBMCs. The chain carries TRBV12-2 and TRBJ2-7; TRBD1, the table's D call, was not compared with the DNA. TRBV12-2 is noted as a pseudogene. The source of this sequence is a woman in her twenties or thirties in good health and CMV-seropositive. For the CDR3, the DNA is TGTGCAAGTCGCTTAGAGAGACAGGCCTACGAGCAGTACTTC. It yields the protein CASRLERQAYEQYF.